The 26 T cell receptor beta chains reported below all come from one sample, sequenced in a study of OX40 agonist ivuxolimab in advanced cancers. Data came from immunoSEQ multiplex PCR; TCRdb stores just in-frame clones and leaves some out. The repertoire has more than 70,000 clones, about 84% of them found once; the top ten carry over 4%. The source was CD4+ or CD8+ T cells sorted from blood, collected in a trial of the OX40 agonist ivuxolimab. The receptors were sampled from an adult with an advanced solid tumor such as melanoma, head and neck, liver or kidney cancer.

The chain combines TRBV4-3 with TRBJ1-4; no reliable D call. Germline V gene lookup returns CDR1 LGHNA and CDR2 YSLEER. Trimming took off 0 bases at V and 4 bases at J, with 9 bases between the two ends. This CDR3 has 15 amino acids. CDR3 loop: CASSQDKGYNEKLFF. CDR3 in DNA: TGCGCCAGCAGCCAAGATAAGGGATATAATGAAAAACTGTTTTTT.

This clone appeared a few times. DNA for the CDR3: TGCGCCAGCAGCCAAGGTTTTGGGGGGTTTGCTAATGAAAAACTGTTTTTT. It yields the protein CASSQGFGGFANEKLFF. J is TRBJ1-4 and V is TRBV4-1, with D possibly matching TRBD1 (5 bases). Per the germline V gene, CDR1 is MGHRA and CDR2 is YSYEKL. Trimming removed 1 base at V and 3 bases at J, with 15 bases between. This CDR3 has 17 amino acids.

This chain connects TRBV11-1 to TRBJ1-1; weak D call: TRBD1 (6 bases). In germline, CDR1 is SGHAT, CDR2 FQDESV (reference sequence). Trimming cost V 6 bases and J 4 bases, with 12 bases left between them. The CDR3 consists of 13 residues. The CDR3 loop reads CASSIQDSTEAFF. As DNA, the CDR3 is TGTGCCAGCAGTATACAGGACAGCACTGAAGCTTTCTTT.

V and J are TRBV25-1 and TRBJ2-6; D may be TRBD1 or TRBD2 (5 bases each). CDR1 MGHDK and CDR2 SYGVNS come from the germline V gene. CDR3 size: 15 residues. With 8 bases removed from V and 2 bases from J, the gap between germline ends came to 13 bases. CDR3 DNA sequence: TGTGCCAGCTTGGGGGAAACTACTGGGGCCAACGTCCTGACTTTC. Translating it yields CASLGETTGANVLTF. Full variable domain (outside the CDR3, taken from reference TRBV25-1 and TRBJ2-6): EADIYQTPRYLVIGTGKKITLECSQTMGHDKMYWYQQDPGMELHLIHYSYGVNSTEKGDLSSESTVSRIRTEHFPLTLESARPSHTSQYLCASLGETTGANVLTFGAGSRLTVL.

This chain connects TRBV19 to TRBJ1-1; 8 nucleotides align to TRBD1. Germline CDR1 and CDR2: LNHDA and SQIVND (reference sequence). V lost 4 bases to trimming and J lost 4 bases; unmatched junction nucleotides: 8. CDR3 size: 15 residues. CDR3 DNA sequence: TGTGCCAGTAGTAACAGGGGGACGGGGGGCACTGAAGCTTTCTTT. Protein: CASSNRGTGGTEAFF.

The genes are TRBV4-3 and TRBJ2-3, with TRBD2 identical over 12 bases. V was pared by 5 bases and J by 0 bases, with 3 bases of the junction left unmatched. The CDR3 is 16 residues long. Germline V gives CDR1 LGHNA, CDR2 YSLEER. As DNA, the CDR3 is TGCGCCAGCAGCTACGGGACTAGCGGGAGCACAGATACGCAGTATTTT. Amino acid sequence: CASSYGTSGSTDTQYF.

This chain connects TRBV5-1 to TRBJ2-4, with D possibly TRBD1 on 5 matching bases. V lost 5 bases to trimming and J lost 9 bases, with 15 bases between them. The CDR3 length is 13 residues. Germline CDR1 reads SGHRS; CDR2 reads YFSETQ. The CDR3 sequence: CASRAWQGTIQYF. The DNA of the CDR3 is TGCGCCAGCAGAGCTTGGCAGGGAACCATTCAGTACTTC. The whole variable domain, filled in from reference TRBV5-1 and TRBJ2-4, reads KAGVTQTPRYLIKTRGQQVTLSCSPISGHRSVSWYQQTPGQGLQFLFEYFSETQRNKGNFPGRFSGRQFSNSRSEMNVSTLELGDSALYLCASRAWQGTIQYFGAGTRLSVL.

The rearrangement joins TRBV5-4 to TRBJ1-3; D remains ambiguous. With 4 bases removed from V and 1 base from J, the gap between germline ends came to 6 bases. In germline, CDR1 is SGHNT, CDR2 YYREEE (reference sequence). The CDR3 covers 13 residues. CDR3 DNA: TGTGCCAGCAGCGCTACGTCTGGAAACACCATATATTTT. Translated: CASSATSGNTIYF.

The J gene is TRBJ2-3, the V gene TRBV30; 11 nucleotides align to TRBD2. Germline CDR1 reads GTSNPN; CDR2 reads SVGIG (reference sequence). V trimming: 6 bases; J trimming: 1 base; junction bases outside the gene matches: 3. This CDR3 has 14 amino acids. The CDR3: CACRGLAGTDTQYF. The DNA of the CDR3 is TGTGCCTGCCGGGGACTAGCGGGCACAGATACGCAGTATTTT.

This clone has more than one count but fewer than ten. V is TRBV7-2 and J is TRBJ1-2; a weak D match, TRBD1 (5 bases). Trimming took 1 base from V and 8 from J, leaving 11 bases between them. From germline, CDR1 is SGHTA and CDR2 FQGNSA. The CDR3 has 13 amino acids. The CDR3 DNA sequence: TGTGCCAGCAGCTTAGTAGCGACAGACGGCTACACCTTC. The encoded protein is CASSLVATDGYTF.

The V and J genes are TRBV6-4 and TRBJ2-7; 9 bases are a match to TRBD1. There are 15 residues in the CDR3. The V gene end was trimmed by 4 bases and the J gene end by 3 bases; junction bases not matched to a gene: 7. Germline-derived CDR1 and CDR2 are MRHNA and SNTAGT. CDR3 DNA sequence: TGTGCCAGCAGTGCAAACAGGGGGCCGATCTACGAGCAGTACTTC. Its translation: CASSANRGPIYEQYF.

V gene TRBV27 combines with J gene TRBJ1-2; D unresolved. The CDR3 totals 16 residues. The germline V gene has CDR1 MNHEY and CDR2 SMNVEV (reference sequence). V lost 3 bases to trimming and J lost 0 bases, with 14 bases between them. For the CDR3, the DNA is TGTGCCAGCAGTTTTATAGGAGACCACACTAACTATGGCTACACCTTC. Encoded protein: CASSFIGDHTNYGYTF.

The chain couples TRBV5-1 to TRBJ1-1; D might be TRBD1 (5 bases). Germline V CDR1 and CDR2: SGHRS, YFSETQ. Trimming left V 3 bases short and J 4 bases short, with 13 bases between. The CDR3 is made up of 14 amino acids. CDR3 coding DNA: TGCGCCAGCAGCTCAACCGGGGCGGCCACTGAAGCTTTCTTT. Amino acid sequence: CASSSTGAATEAFF.

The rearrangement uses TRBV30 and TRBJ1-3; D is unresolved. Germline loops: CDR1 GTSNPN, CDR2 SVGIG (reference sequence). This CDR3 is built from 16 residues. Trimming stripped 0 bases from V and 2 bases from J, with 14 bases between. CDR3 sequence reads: CAWSVIATGTGNTIYF. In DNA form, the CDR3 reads TGTGCCTGGAGTGTAATAGCTACCGGGACTGGAAACACCATATATTTT.

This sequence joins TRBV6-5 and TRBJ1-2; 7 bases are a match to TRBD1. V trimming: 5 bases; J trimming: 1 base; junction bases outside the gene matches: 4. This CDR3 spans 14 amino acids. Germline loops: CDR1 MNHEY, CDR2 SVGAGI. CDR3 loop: CASSRRDSNYGYTF. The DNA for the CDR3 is TGTGCCAGCAGTCGCCGGGACAGTAACTATGGCTACACCTTC.

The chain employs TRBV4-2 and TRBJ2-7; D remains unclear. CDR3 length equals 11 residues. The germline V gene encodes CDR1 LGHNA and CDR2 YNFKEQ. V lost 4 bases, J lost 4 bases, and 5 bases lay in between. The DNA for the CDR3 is TGTGCCAGCAGCCTAGGGTACGAGCAGTACTTC. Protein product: CASSLGYEQYF.

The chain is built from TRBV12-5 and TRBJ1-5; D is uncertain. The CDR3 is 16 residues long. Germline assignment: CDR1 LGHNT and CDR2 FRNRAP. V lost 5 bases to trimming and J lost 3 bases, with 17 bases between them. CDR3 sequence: CASGADSWEDNQPQHF. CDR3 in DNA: TGTGCTAGTGGTGCTGATTCCTGGGAAGACAATCAGCCCCAGCATTTT.

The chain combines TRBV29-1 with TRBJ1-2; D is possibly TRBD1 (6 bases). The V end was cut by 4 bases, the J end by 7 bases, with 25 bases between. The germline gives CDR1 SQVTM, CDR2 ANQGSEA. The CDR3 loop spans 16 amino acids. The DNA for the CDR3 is TGCAGCGTTGGAATGGAACAGGGCGTAGTGGGGAGTGGCTACACCTTC. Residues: CSVGMEQGVVGSGYTF.

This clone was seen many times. The DNA for the CDR3 is TGTGCCAGCAGCCCCACAGGGGGCAATTCACCCCTCCACTTT. Amino acids: CASSPTGGNSPLHF. The chain links TRBV7-9 to TRBJ1-6, with 9 bases identical to TRBD1. V shed 5 bases, J shed 7 bases, and the junction held 3 bases outside the gene matches. CDR3 size: 14 residues. CDR1 is SEHNR and CDR2 is FQNEAQ in the germline V gene (reference sequence).

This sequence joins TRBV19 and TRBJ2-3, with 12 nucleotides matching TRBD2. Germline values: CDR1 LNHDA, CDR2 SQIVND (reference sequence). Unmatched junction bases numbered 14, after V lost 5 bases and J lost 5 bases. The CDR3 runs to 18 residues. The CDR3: CASSSLGTSGWGRDTQYF. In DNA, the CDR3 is TGTGCCAGTAGTTCCCTCGGGACTAGCGGGTGGGGTCGAGATACGCAGTATTTT.

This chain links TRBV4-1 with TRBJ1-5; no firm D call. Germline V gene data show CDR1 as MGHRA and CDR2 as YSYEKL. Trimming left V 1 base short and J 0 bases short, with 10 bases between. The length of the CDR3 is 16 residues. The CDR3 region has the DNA TGCGCCAGCAGCCAAGTGGAAGGGTATAGCAATCAGCCCCAGCATTTT. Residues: CASSQVEGYSNQPQHF.

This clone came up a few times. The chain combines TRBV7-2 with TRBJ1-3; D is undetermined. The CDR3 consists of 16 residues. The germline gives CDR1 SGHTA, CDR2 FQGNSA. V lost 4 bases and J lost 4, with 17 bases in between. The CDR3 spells CASSYSRRSSGNTIYF. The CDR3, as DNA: TGTGCCAGCAGCTATTCCCGGAGATCCTCCGGAAACACCATATATTTT.

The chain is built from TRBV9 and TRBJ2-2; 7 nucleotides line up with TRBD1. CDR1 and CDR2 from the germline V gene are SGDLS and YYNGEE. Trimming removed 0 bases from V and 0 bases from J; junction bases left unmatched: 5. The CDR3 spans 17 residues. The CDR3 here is CASSVDRQGPNTGELFF. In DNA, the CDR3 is TGTGCCAGCAGCGTAGACCGACAGGGACCGAACACCGGGGAGCTGTTTTTT.

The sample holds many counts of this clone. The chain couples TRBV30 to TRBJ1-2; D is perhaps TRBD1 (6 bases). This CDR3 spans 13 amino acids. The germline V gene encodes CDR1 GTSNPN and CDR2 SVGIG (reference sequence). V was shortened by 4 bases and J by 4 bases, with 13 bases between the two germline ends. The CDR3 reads CAWNRDRPYGYTF. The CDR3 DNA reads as TGTGCCTGGAACCGAGACAGGCCCTATGGCTACACCTTC. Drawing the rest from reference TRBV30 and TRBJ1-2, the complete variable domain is SQTIHQWPATLVQPVGSPLSLECTVEGTSNPNLYWYRQAAGRGLQLLFYSVGIGQISSEVPQNLSASRPQDRQFILSSKKLLLSDSGFYLCAWNRDRPYGYTFGSGTRLTVV.

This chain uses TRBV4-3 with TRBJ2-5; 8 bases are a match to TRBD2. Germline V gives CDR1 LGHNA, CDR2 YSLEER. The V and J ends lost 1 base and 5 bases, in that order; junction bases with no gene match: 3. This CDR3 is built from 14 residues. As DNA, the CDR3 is TGCGCCAGCAGCCAAGGAGCGGGAGAGGAGACCCAGTACTTC. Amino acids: CASSQGAGEETQYF.

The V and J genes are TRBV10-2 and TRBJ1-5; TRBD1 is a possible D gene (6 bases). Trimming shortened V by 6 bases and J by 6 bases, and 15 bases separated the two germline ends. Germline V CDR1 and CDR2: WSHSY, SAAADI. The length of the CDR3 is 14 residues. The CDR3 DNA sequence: TGCGCCAGCAGAGAAGACAGGCCAACTCAGCCCCAGCATTTT. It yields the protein CASREDRPTQPQHF.